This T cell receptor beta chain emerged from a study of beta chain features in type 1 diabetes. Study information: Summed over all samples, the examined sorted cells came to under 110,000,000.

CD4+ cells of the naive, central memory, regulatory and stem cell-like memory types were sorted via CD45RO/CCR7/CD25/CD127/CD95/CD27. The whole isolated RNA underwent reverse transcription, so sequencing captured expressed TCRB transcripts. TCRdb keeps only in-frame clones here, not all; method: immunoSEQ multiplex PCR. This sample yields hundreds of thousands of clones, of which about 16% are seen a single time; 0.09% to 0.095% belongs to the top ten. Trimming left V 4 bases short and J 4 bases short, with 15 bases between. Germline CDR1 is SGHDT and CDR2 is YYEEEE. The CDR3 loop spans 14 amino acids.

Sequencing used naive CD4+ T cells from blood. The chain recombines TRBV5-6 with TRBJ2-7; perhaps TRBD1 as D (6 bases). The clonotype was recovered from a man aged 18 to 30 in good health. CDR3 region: CASSLPNRAYEQYF. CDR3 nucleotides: TGTGCCAGCAGCCTCCCAAACAGGGCGTACGAGCAGTACTTC. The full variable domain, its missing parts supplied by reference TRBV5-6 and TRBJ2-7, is DAGVTQSPTHLIKTRGQQVTLRCSPKSGHDTVSWYQQALGQGPQFIFQYYEEEERQRGNFPDRFSGHQFPNYSSELNVNALLLGDSALYLCASSLPNRAYEQYFGPGTRLTVT.